A single sample is the source of the 4 T cell receptor beta chains below, sequenced in a study of patients and donors after allogeneic stem cell transplantation. TCRdb passed the RT-PCR reads through MiXCR, listing each CDR3 protein once. Of approximately 170,000 distinct CDR3 sequences listed, approximately 25% are singletons. Sample: blood, either unsorted or a sorted T cell fraction (not recorded which). Receptor source: a human donor who was either an allogeneic HSCT recipient or a stem cell or donor lymphocyte infusion donor (not recorded which). It is not recorded whose cells these are; they may come from a transplant donor.

The rearrangement joins TRBV7-9 to TRBJ2-5, with no clear D. The CDR3 covers 13 residues. V was shortened by 2 bases and J by 3 bases, with 7 bases between the two germline ends. Germline V lookup: CDR1 SEHNR, CDR2 FQNEAQ (reference sequence). The CDR3 nucleotides are TGTGCCAGCAGCTTAACCTACAAAGAGACCCAGTACTTC. Amino acids: CASSLTYKETQYF.

The chain carries TRBV5-1 and TRBJ1-1; TRBD1 aligns across 7 bases. Germline assignment: CDR1 SGHRS and CDR2 YFSETQ. The CDR3 consists of 15 residues. J lost 3 bases, V lost 0 bases, and 5 bases had no gene match. In nucleotides, the CDR3 is TGCGCCAGCAGCTTGGGACAGGGCTTTTACACTGAAGCTTTCTTT. It codes for CASSLGQGFYTEAFF.

There are a few counts of this clonotype. The chain recombines TRBV20-1 with TRBJ1-1; D is unresolved. This CDR3 is built from 17 residues. Trimming stripped 0 bases from V and 0 bases from J, with 17 bases between. Germline V gene sequence: CDR1 DFQATT, CDR2 SNEGSKA (reference sequence). CDR3: CSARDGRILSMNTEAFF. The CDR3 bases are TGCAGTGCTAGAGATGGGAGGATCCTATCCATGAACACTGAAGCTTTCTTT.

V is TRBV20-1 and J is TRBJ2-1; no clear D gene. Trimming stripped 7 bases from V and 14 bases from J, with 15 bases between. Germline CDR1 is DFQATT and CDR2 is SNEGSKA (reference sequence). The CDR3 runs 10 residues. The CDR3: CSVPFYPEFF. CDR3 in DNA: TGCAGTGTACCCTTTTACCCCGAGTTCTTC.